These 4 T cell receptor beta chains were sequenced from one sample in a study of cytomegalovirus exposure and HLA in healthy donors. In the PCR, 60 Vbeta and 13 Jbeta primers were used. Clones were sequenced by immunoSEQ multiplex PCR, and TCRdb holds only the in-frame ones, with some missing. The table shows over 150,000 clones, with approximately 76% occurring only once. The sample comprised PBMCs. Receptor source: a man between 60 and 70 years old in good health and CMV-seronegative.

The CDR3 loop is CASSSQETGGSGYTF. The CDR3 nucleotides are TGTGCCAGCAGCTCTCAAGAGACAGGGGGCAGTGGCTACACCTTC. The J gene is TRBJ1-2, the V gene TRBV7-3; 10 nucleotides line up with TRBD1. Looked up from germline, CDR1 is SGHTA and CDR2 is FQGTGA. The CDR3 is 15 amino acids. The V and J ends lost 4 bases and 7 bases, in that order; junction bases with no gene match: 9.

The chain recombines TRBV5-1 with TRBJ2-2; a possible D gene is TRBD2 (6 bases). V lost 6 bases and J lost 1, with 16 bases in between. The CDR3 has 16 residues. Germline-derived CDR1 and CDR2 are SGHRS and YFSETQ. CDR3 bases: TGCGCCAGCACTTCGGGGGTCGCAGGGAACACCGGGGAGCTGTTTTTT. Its protein product is CASTSGVAGNTGELFF. The full variable domain, rest sourced from reference TRBV5-1 and TRBJ2-2, is KAGVTQTPRYLIKTRGQQVTLSCSPISGHRSVSWYQQTPGQGLQFLFEYFSETQRNKGNFPGRFSGRQFSNSRSEMNVSTLELGDSALYLCASTSGVAGNTGELFFGEGSRLTVL.

The chain links TRBV7-2 to TRBJ2-3, with 7 bases lining up with TRBD2. V gave up 5 bases and J gave up 0 bases; unmatched junction bases: 5. This CDR3 has 15 residues. In germline, CDR1 is SGHTA, CDR2 FQGNSA. CDR3 protein: CASSRDYQSTDTQYF. DNA for the CDR3: TGTGCCAGCAGCCGGGACTACCAGAGCACAGATACGCAGTATTTT. The full variable domain, with the rest looked up from reference TRBV7-2 and TRBJ2-3, is GAGVSQSPSNKVTEKGKDVELRCDPISGHTALYWYRQSLGQGLEFLIYFQGNSAPDKSGLPSDRFSAERTGGSVSTLTIQRTQQEDSAVYLCASSRDYQSTDTQYFGPGTRLTVL.

V usage is TRBV7-9 and J usage is TRBJ1-4, with 9 bases that match TRBD1. The CDR3 consists of 15 residues. Germline assignment: CDR1 SEHNR and CDR2 FQNEAQ (reference sequence). With V trimmed by 4 bases and J by 5 bases, 5 bases remained unmatched. The CDR3 region has the DNA TGTGCCAGCAGCTCTCCCGGGACAGGGAATGAAAAACTGTTTTTT. This sequence encodes CASSSPGTGNEKLFF. The whole variable domain, filled in from reference TRBV7-9 and TRBJ1-4, reads DTGVSQNPRHKITKRGQNVTFRCDPISEHNRLYWYRQTLGQGPEFLTYFQNEAQLEKSRLLSDRFSAERPKGSFSTLEIQRTEQGDSAMYLCASSSPGTGNEKLFFGSGTQLSVL.